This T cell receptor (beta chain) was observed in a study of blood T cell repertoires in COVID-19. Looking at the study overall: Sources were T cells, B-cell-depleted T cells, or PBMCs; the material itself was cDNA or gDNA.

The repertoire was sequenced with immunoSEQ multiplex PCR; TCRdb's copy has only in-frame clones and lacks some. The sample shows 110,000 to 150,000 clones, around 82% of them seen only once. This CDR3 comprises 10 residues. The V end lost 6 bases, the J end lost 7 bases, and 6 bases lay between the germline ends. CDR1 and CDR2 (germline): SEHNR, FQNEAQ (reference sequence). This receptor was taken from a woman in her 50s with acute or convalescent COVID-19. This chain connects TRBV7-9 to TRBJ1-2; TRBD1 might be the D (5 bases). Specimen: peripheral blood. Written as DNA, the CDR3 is TGTGCCAGCAGAGGGGTTGGCTACACCTTC. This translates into CASRGVGYTF.